The 29 T cell receptor beta chains below were found in one sample sequenced in a study of blood T cells in healthy people across ages (dated by TCRdb to the mid-2010s). The library was generated by 5' RACE. A second PCR of roughly 6 to 11 cycles was performed with a sample-barcoded 5' primer and a J-beta primer mix. In-frame beta chains were kept once TCRdb had trimmed the public reads at Q25 with fastp and called clones with MiXCR. When rows share a CDR3 protein, they turn into one entry using the most common DNA and genes. The sample table contains roughly 1.9 million distinct CDR3 sequences; only one count was recorded for roughly 43% of them. The ten largest clones represent 23% of the sample. Sequenced input: blood. The source is a human donor in good health.

This clonotype showed up many times. The V call is TRBV29-1, the J call TRBJ2-6, with D possibly being TRBD1 (6 bases). Germline CDR1 is SQVTM and CDR2 is ANQGSEA. The CDR3 has 14 residues. V was shortened by 5 bases and J by 2 bases, with 10 bases between the two germline ends. The CDR3 spells CSVQGLAGANVLTF. CDR3 DNA: TGCAGCGTTCAGGGGCTGGCTGGGGCCAACGTCCTGACTTTC.

V and J are TRBV7-2 and TRBJ1-5; D possibly corresponds to TRBD1 (5 bases). Germline CDR1 is SGHTA and CDR2 is FQGNSA. This CDR3 comprises 20 residues. V was pared by 0 bases and J by 4 bases, with 25 bases between. The CDR3 sequence is CASSLAGYPAGQSGNQPQHF. CDR3 sequence (DNA): TGTGCCAGCAGCTTAGCGGGTTACCCGGCGGGGCAATCGGGAAATCAGCCCCAGCATTTT. The full variable domain, completed using reference TRBV7-2 and TRBJ1-5, is GAGVSQSPSNKVTEKGKDVELRCDPISGHTALYWYRQSLGQGLEFLIYFQGNSAPDKSGLPSDRFSAERTGGSVSTLTIQRTQQEDSAVYLCASSLAGYPAGQSGNQPQHFGDGTRLSIL.

The chain employs TRBV20-1 and TRBJ2-2; the match to TRBD2 covers 8 bases. The V segment lost 6 bases and the J segment 4 bases; nucleotides outside the gene matches: 7. Germline assignment: CDR1 DFQATT and CDR2 SNEGSKA (reference sequence). The CDR3 spans 14 residues. The CDR3 spells CSAPSGGLTGELFF. Written as DNA, the CDR3 is TGCAGTGCCCCCAGCGGGGGACTCACCGGGGAGCTGTTTTTT.

The V call is TRBV4-2, the J call TRBJ2-7; 7 bases are a match to TRBD2. Germline values: CDR1 LGHNA, CDR2 YNFKEQ. Trimming at V came to 6 bases and at J to 4 bases, leaving 12 bases not matched to a gene. The CDR3 contains 15 residues. The CDR3 DNA follows: TGTGCCAGCAGATGGGAGGGTCAGAGTAGTTACGAGCAGTACTTC. This translates into CASRWEGQSSYEQYF.

This clonotype was observed a few times. The chain carries TRBV29-1 and TRBJ2-3, with D tentatively TRBD2 (6 bases). Trimming left V 6 bases short and J 0 bases short, with 13 bases between. Looked up from germline, CDR1 is SQVTM and CDR2 is ANQGSEA. CDR3 length equals 14 residues. The CDR3: CSVLGGVSTDTQYF. DNA of the CDR3: TGCAGCGTCCTGGGAGGAGTTAGCACAGATACGCAGTATTTT.

This clonotype was counted only a few times. This chain connects TRBV29-1 to TRBJ1-3; tentative D call: TRBD1 (5 bases). V gave up 7 bases and J gave up 0 bases, with 10 bases separating them. This CDR3 is 13 amino acids long. CDR1 is SQVTM, CDR2 ANQGSEA, per germline. CDR3 amino acids: CSARESSGNTIYF. As DNA, the CDR3 is TGCAGCGCCAGGGAAAGCTCTGGAAACACCATATATTTT.

This clonotype was found a few times. This sequence joins TRBV7-8 and TRBJ2-4; D may be TRBD1 (5 bases). The J call is uncertain, as TRBJ2-7 better fits the DNA end. The CDR3 has 14 residues. Per the germline V gene, CDR1 is SGHVS and CDR2 is FQNEAQ. CDR3 loop: CASSTRTKLNEQYF. CDR3 DNA sequence: TGTGCCAGCAGCACCCGGACAAAATTGAACGAGCAGTACTTC.

This clonotype has a handful of counts. The chain employs TRBV4-3 and TRBJ1-2; 7 nucleotides align to TRBD1. The CDR3 consists of 19 residues. Germline V gene data show CDR1 as LGHNA and CDR2 as YSLEER. Trimming removed 2 bases from V and 1 base from J; junction bases left unmatched: 16. DNA of the CDR3: TGCGCCAGCAGCCAAATCGCCGGGACAGACCGCCATTATAACTATGGCTACACCTTC. This codes for CASSQIAGTDRHYNYGYTF.

This clonotype has only a few counts. Here the CDR3 DNA reads TGCAGTGCTAGACCCGGGACCCTGGAGGGGATTCAGTACTTC. Protein sequence: CSARPGTLEGIQYF. The chain has TRBV20-1 and TRBJ2-4; D possibly corresponds to TRBD2 (6 bases). The CDR3 has 14 residues. V was pared by 2 bases and J by 10 bases, with 18 bases between. Germline V gene sequence: CDR1 DFQATT, CDR2 SNEGSKA (reference sequence).

This clonotype was counted a few times. The chain uses TRBV29-1 and TRBJ2-3, with 7 bases fitting TRBD1. Germline V gives CDR1 SQVTM, CDR2 ANQGSEA. The V segment lost 6 bases and the J segment 3 bases; nucleotides outside the gene matches: 9. The CDR3 consists of 14 residues. The DNA of the CDR3 is TGCAGCGTAGAAACAGGGGTTTCGACAGATACGCAGTATTTT. It yields the protein CSVETGVSTDTQYF.

The V call is TRBV12-3 or TRBV12-4, the J call TRBJ1-2, with 9 bases fitting TRBD1. The J segment lost 2 bases and the V segment lost 5 bases, leaving 9 bases of the junction unmatched. This CDR3 region has 16 residues. CDR3 coding DNA: TGTGCCAGCAGTGCACTTACAGGGGGCTTGAACTATGGCTACACCTTC. It encodes CASSALTGGLNYGYTF.

The genes are TRBV15 and TRBJ1-4, with D perhaps matching TRBD1 (5 bases). The CDR3 covers 13 residues. The germline V gene encodes CDR1 LNHNV and CDR2 YYDKDF (reference sequence). Trimming took off 5 bases at V and 15 bases at J, with 19 bases between the two ends. DNA of the CDR3: TGTGCCACCAGCCGCCAGTTGGGGCAGCGGGTGTTTTTT. The encoded protein is CATSRQLGQRVFF. Filled out from reference TRBV15 and TRBJ1-4, the complete variable domain reads DAMVIQNPRYQVTQFGKPVTLSCSQTLNHNVMYWYQQKSSQAPKLLFHYYDKDFNNEADTPDNFQSRRPNTSFCFLDIRSPGLGDTAMYLCATSRQLGQRVFFGSGTQLSVL.

The rearrangement links TRBV10-3 to TRBJ2-7; D unresolved. The length of the CDR3 is 14 residues. V gave up 5 bases and J gave up 3 bases, with 14 bases separating them. Looked up from germline, CDR1 is ENHRY and CDR2 is SYGVKD. DNA of the CDR3: TGTGCCATCAGTTTGACACTGTCCGACTACGAGCAGTACTTC. Translated, it gives CAISLTLSDYEQYF.

This clonotype has only a few counts. The chain carries TRBV29-1 and TRBJ2-7; maybe TRBD2 (5 bases). This CDR3 spans 12 amino acids. The germline CDR1 and CDR2 sequences are SQVTM and ANQGSEA. V dropped 3 bases and J dropped 3 bases, with 9 bases sitting between them. The CDR3 is CSVERDNYEQYF. The CDR3 region has the DNA TGCAGCGTTGAGAGGGATAACTACGAGCAGTACTTC.

The chain is built from TRBV3-1 and TRBJ1-6; no reliable D call. Trimming removed 4 bases from V and 9 bases from J, with 19 bases in between. Germline CDR1 and CDR2: LGHDT and YNNKEL (reference sequence). There are 16 residues in the CDR3. The CDR3 reads CASSPLDGYEVSPLHF. CDR3 sequence (DNA): TGTGCCAGCAGCCCCTTGGATGGGTACGAAGTTTCACCCCTCCACTTT.

The genes are TRBV6-5 and TRBJ2-1, with 8 bases lining up with TRBD2. The germline gives CDR1 MNHEY, CDR2 SVGAGI. This CDR3 region has 15 residues. Trimming removed 0 bases from V and 9 bases from J; junction bases left unmatched: 7. The CDR3 here is CASSYSTGGAREQFF. CDR3 bases: TGTGCCAGCAGTTACTCGACCGGGGGGGCCCGTGAGCAGTTCTTC.

There are a few counts of this clonotype. At one end the junction does not follow the germline gene, possibly because of a read error. V usage is TRBV7-2 and J usage is TRBJ2-1; D is possibly TRBD1 (6 bases). Looked up from germline, CDR1 is SGHTA and CDR2 is FQGNSA. The CDR3 is made up of 13 amino acids. CDR3 sequence (DNA): TGTGCCAGCCGCTTTGGGGGCCTTCATGAGCAGTTCTTC. Protein: CASRFGGLHEQFF.

V is TRBV4-3 and J is TRBJ1-2; D ambiguous. V was trimmed by 5 bases and J by 1 base, leaving 8 bases between them. From germline, CDR1 is LGHNA and CDR2 YSLEER. CDR3 length: 13 amino acids. CDR3 bases: TGCGCCAGCAGCAGCTTGTATAACTATGGCTACACCTTC. Protein product: CASSSLYNYGYTF.

A few counts support this clonotype. V usage is TRBV24-1 and J usage is TRBJ2-4, with a tentative D call TRBD1 (7 bases). The CDR3 consists of 15 residues. From germline, CDR1 is KGHDR and CDR2 SFDVKD. The ends were cut back, 3 bases at V and 1 base at J, with 9 bases in the middle. The CDR3 loop is CATSDAGQAKNIQYF. CDR3 DNA: TGTGCCACCAGTGATGCGGGACAGGCCAAAAACATTCAGTACTTC.

This clonotype was recorded many times. The chain employs TRBV10-3 and TRBJ1-2; the match to TRBD1 covers 7 bases. The CDR3 extends over 14 amino acids. The V and J ends lost 3 bases and 1 base, in that order; junction bases with no gene match: 2. Germline V CDR1 and CDR2: ENHRY, SYGVKD. CDR3 amino acids: CAISEGTVNYGYTF. For the CDR3, the DNA is TGTGCCATCAGTGAAGGGACAGTTAACTATGGCTACACCTTC.

The gene calls are TRBV29-1 and TRBJ2-1; 11 bases agree with TRBD1. Losses at the gene ends were 3 bases for V and 5 bases for J; bases not matched to a gene: 3. Germline CDR1 and CDR2: SQVTM and ANQGSEA. The CDR3 loop spans 14 amino acids. The CDR3 reads CSVDRTGGNNEQFF. Written as DNA, the CDR3 is TGCAGCGTTGATCGGACAGGGGGCAACAATGAGCAGTTCTTC.

This chain links TRBV7-2 with TRBJ2-7; D unclear. The V end was cut by 3 bases, the J end by 2 bases, with 14 bases between. Looked up from germline, CDR1 is SGHTA and CDR2 is FQGNSA. This CDR3 region has 15 residues. CDR3 residues: CASSLNTAIPYEQYF. The CDR3 DNA sequence: TGTGCCAGCAGCTTGAACACGGCGATTCCCTACGAGCAGTACTTC.

V usage is TRBV6-5 and J usage is TRBJ1-2; D call uncertain. Germline V CDR1 and CDR2: MNHEY, SVGAGI. Trimming took 2 bases from V and 5 from J, leaving 12 bases between them. The CDR3 spans 14 residues. The CDR3, as DNA: TGTGCCAGCAGTTACAGGACCCCATTTTATGGCTACACCTTC. Protein sequence: CASSYRTPFYGYTF.

This clonotype occurred a few times. The chain has TRBV4-3 and TRBJ1-2, with a weak D call TRBD1 (5 bases). This CDR3 region has 15 residues. The germline gives CDR1 LGHNA, CDR2 YSLEER. V lost 4 bases and J lost 4, with 16 bases in between. The CDR3 loop is CASSPLKGMVYGYTF. The CDR3 nucleotides are TGCGCCAGCAGCCCCTTGAAGGGGATGGTCTATGGCTACACCTTC.

The rearrangement uses TRBV10-3 and TRBJ2-7, with 7 bases matching TRBD1. V lost 5 bases, J lost 2 bases, and 3 bases stayed unmatched. Germline-derived CDR1 and CDR2 are ENHRY and SYGVKD. There are 13 residues in the CDR3. The CDR3 loop is CAISPGTAYEQYF. The DNA of the CDR3 is TGTGCCATCAGTCCCGGGACAGCCTACGAGCAGTACTTC.

Only a few counts were recorded for this clonotype. The gene calls are TRBV29-1 and TRBJ1-1; a weak D match, TRBD1 (5 bases). The CDR3 contains 13 residues. Trimming took 7 bases from V and 3 from J, leaving 15 bases between them. The germline V gene has CDR1 SQVTM and CDR2 ANQGSEA. The CDR3 sequence: CSACRDPDTEAFF. In DNA form, the CDR3 reads TGCAGCGCATGCAGGGATCCGGACACTGAAGCTTTCTTT. The variable domain in full, with the rest retrieved from reference TRBV29-1 and TRBJ1-1, is SAVISQKPSRDICQRGTSLTIQCQVDSQVTMMFWYRQQPGQSLTLIATANQGSEATYESGFVIDKFPISRPNLTFSTLTVSNMSPEDSSIYLCSACRDPDTEAFFGQGTRLTVV.

This chain links TRBV21-1 with TRBJ1-5. TRBV21-1 is a pseudogene. The CDR3 runs to 16 residues. In nucleotides, the CDR3 is TGTGCCAGCAGCAAAGGGGGATCGGAGCTGAATCAGCCCCAGCATTTT. It yields the protein CASSKGGSELNQPQHF.

The genes are TRBV4-3 and TRBJ2-5, with 8 nucleotides matching TRBD1. The CDR3 contains 16 residues. Germline V gene sequence: CDR1 LGHNA, CDR2 YSLEER. Germline trimming cut 4 bases from V and 4 bases from J; bases unmatched to any gene: 11. The CDR3 DNA reads TGCGCCAGCAGCCGCGACACTTCAGGGGGCCGAGAGACCCAGTACTTC. As protein: CASSRDTSGGRETQYF.

This clonotype was seen only a few times. This chain uses TRBV4-2 with TRBJ2-3; D uncertain. Deletions cut 1 base from V and 1 base from J, with 9 bases between. The CDR3 has 15 amino acids. Germline V gene lookup returns CDR1 LGHNA and CDR2 YNFKEQ. The DNA of the CDR3 is TGTGCCAGCAGCCAAGGACAACTATGCACAGATACGCAGTATTTT. As protein: CASSQGQLCTDTQYF.